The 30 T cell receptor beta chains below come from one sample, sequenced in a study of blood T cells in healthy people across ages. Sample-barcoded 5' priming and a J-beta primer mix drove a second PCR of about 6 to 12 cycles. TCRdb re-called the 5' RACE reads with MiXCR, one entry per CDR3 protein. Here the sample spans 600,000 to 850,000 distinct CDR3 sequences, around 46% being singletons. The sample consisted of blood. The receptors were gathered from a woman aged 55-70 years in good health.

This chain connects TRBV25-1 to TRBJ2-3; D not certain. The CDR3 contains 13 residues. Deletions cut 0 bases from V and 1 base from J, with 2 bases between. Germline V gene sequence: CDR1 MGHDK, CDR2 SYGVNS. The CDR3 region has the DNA TGTGCCAGCAGTGAATACGGCACAGATACGCAGTATTTT. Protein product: CASSEYGTDTQYF. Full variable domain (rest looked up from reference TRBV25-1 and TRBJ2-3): EADIYQTPRYLVIGTGKKITLECSQTMGHDKMYWYQQDPGMELHLIHYSYGVNSTEKGDLSSESTVSRIRTEHFPLTLESARPSHTSQYLCASSEYGTDTQYFGPGTRLTVL.

The CDR3 region is CATGTSGRFNEQYF. The CDR3, as DNA: TGTGCCACCGGGACTAGCGGGAGATTCAATGAGCAGTACTTC. This chain uses TRBV3-1 with TRBJ2-5, with 14 bases matching TRBD2. Trimming took 10 bases from V and 11 from J; bases not matched to a gene: 12. Germline V gives CDR1 LGHDT, CDR2 YNNKEL (reference sequence). CDR3 length: 14 residues.

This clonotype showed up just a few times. The CDR3 DNA reads TGTGCCAGCAGCGTCTCCAGCGACCAAGAGACCCAGTACTTC. Its protein is CASSVSSDQETQYF. The rearrangement links TRBV7-2 to TRBJ2-5; D gene uncertain. Germline CDR1 reads SGHTA; CDR2 reads FQGNSA. Trimming took off 5 bases at V and 0 bases at J, with 10 bases between the two ends. The length of the CDR3 is 14 residues.

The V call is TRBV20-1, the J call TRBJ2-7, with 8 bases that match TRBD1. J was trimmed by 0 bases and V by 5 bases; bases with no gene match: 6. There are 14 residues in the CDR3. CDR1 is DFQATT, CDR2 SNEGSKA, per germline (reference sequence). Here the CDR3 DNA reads TGCAGTGCTTTCGGACAGGGCCACTCCTACGAGCAGTACTTC. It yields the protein CSAFGQGHSYEQYF.

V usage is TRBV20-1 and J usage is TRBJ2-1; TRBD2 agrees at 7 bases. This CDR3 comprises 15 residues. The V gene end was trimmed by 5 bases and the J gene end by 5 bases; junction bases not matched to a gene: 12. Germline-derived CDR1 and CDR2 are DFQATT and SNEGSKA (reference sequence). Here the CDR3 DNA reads TGCAGTGCTCTCCCGATAGAGCGGGGTAACAATGAGCAGTTCTTC. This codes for CSALPIERGNNEQFF.

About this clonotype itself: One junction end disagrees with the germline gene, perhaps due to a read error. The CDR3 region has the DNA TGTGCCAGCGGCTTAACCAGGGTCGTTGGGGATACGCAGTATTTT. This sequence encodes CASGLTRVVGDTQYF. This sequence joins TRBV7-9 and TRBJ2-3, with D possibly being TRBD1 (5 bases). Germline V gene data show CDR1 as SEHNR and CDR2 as FQNEAQ (reference sequence). This CDR3 spans 15 amino acids. Using reference TRBV7-9 and TRBJ2-3 for the parts outside the CDR3, the full variable domain is DTGVSQNPRHKITKRGQNVTFRCDPISEHNRLYWYRQTLGQGPEFLTYFQNEAQLEKSRLLSDRFSAERPKGSFSTLEIQRTEQGDSAMYLCASGLTRVVGDTQYFGPGTRLTVL.

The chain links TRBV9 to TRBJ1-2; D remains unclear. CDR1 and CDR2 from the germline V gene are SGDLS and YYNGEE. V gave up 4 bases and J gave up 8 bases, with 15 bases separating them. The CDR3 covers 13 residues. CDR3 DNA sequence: TGTGCCAGCAGCCCCCCACCCGAGGGCGGCTACACCTTC. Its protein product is CASSPPPEGGYTF.

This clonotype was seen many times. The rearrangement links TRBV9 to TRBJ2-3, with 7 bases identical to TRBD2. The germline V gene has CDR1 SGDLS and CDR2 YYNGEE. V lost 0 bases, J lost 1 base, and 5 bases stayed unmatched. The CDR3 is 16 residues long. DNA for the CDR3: TGTGCCAGCAGCGTAGCCCTTACTAGCGGCACAGATACGCAGTATTTT. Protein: CASSVALTSGTDTQYF.

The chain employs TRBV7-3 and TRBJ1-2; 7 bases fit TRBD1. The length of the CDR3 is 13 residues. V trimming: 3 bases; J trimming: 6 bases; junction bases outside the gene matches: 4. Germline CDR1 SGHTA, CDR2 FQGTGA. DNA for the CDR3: TGTGCCAGCAGCTTTCAGGGGGGGAATGGCTACACCTTC. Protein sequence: CASSFQGGNGYTF.

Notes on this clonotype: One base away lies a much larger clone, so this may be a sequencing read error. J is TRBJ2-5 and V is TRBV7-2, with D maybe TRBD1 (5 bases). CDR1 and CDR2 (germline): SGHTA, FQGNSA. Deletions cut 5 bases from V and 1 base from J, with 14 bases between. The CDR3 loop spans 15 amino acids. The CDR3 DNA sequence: TGTGCCAGCAGCCTTACAGGACCACCCCAAGAGACCCAGTACTTC. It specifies CASSLTGPPQETQYF.

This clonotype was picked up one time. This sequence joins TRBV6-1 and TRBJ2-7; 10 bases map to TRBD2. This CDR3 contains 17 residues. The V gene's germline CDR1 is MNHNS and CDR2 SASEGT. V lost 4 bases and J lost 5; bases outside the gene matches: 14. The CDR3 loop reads CASSVVRGLTSGNEQYF. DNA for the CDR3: TGTGCCAGCAGTGTCGTCAGGGGCCTCACTAGCGGGAACGAGCAGTACTTC.

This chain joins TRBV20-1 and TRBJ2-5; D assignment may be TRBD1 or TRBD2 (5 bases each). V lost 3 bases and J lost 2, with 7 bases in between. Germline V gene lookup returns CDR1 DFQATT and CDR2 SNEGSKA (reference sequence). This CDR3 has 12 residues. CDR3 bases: TGCAGTGCTAGGGGGGAACAAGAGACCCAGTACTTC. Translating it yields CSARGEQETQYF.

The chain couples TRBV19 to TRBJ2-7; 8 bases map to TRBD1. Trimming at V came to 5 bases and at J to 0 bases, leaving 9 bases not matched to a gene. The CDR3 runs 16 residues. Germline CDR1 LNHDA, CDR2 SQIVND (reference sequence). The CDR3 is CASSLQSGGGSYEQYF. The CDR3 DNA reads TGTGCCAGTAGTCTCCAATCAGGGGGCGGCTCCTACGAGCAGTACTTC.

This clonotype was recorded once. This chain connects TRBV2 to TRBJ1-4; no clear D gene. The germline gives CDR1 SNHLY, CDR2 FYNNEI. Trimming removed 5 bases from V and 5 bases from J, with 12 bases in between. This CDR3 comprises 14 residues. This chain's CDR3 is CASSFGRANEKLFF. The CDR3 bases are TGTGCCAGCAGTTTCGGAAGAGCCAATGAAAAACTGTTTTTT.

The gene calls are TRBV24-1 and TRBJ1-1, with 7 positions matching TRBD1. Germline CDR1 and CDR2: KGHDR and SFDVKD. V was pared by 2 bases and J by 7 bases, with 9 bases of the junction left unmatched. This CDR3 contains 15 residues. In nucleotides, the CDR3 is TGTGCCACCAGTGATTCCCACAGGGGTTTGGTTGAAGCTTTCTTT. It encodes CATSDSHRGLVEAFF.

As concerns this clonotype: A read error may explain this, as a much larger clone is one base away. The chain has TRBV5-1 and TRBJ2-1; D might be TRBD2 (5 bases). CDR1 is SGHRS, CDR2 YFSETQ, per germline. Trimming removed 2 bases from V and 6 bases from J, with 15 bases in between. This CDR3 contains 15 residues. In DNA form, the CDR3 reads TGCGCCAGCAGCTTTGTCGGGGAAGCTTTCAATGAGCAGTTCTTC. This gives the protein CASSFVGEAFNEQFF. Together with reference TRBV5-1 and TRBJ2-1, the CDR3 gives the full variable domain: KAGVTQTPRYLIKTRGQQVTLSCSPISGHRSVSWYQQTPGQGLQFLFEYFSETQRNKGNFPGRFSGRQFSNSRSEMNVSTLELGDSALYLCASSFVGEAFNEQFFGPGTRLTVL.

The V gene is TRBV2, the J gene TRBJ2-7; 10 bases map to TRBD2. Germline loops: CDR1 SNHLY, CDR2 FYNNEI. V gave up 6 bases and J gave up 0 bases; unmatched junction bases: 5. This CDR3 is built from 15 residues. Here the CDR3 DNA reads TGTGCCAGCAGCCCGACTAGCGGGCTCTCCTACGAGCAGTACTTC. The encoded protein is CASSPTSGLSYEQYF.

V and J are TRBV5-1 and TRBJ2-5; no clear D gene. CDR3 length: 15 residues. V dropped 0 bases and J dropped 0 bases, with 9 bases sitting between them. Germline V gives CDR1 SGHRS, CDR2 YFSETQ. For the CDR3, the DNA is TGCGCCAGCAGCTTGGCCGCGCGGCACCAAGAGACCCAGTACTTC. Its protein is CASSLAARHQETQYF.

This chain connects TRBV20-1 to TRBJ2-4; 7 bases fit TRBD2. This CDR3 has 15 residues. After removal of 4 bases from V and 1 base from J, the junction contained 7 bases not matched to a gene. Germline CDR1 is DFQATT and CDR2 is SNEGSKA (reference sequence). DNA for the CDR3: TGCAGTGCTACCACTAGCGAGGGGGCCAAAAACATTCAGTACTTC. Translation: CSATTSEGAKNIQYF.

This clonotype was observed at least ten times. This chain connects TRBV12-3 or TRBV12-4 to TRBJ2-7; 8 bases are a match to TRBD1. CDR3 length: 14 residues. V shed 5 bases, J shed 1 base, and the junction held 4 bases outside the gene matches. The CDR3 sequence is CASSLRTGSYEQYF. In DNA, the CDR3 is TGTGCCAGCAGTCTGAGGACAGGGTCCTACGAGCAGTACTTC.

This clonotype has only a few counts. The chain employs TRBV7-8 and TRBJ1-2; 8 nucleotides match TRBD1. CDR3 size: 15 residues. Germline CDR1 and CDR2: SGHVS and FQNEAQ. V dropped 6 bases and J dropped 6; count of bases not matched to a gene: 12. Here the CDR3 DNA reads TGTGCCAGCAGTCGTTCCGGACAGGGAGTTCATGGCTACACCTTC. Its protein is CASSRSGQGVHGYTF.

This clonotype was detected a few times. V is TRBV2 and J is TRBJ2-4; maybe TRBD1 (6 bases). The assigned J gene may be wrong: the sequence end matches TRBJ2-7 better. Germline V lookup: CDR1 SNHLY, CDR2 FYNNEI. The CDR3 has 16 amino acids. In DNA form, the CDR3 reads TGTGCCAGCAGTGAAGTGGAGACACAGGGTTCCTACGAGCAGTACTTC. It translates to CASSEVETQGSYEQYF.

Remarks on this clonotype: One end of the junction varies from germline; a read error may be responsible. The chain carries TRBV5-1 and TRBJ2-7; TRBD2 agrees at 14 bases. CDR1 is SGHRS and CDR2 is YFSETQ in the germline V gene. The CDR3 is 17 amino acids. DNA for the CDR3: TGCGCCAGCAGCCGGACTAGCGGGGGGACCCCGACCTACGAGCGGTACTTC. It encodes CASSRTSGGTPTYERYF. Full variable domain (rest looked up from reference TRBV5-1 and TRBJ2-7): KAGVTQTPRYLIKTRGQQVTLSCSPISGHRSVSWYQQTPGQGLQFLFEYFSETQRNKGNFPGRFSGRQFSNSRSEMNVSTLELGDSALYLCASSRTSGGTPTYERYFGPGTRLTVT.

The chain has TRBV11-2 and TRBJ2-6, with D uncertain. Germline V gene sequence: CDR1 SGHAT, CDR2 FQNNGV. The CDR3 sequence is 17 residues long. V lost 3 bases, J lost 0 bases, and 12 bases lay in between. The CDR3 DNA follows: TGTGCCAGCAGCTTTAAAACGTTTAGCTCTGGGGCCAACGTCCTGACTTTC. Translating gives CASSFKTFSSGANVLTF.

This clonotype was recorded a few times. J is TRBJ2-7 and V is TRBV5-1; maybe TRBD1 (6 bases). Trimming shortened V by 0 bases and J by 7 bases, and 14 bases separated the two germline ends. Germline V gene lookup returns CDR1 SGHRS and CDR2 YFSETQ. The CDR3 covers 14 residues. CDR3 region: CASSLATGTREQYF. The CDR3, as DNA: TGCGCCAGCAGCTTGGCCACAGGGACGAGAGAGCAGTACTTC. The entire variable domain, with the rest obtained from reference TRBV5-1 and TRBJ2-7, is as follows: KAGVTQTPRYLIKTRGQQVTLSCSPISGHRSVSWYQQTPGQGLQFLFEYFSETQRNKGNFPGRFSGRQFSNSRSEMNVSTLELGDSALYLCASSLATGTREQYFGPGTRLTVT.

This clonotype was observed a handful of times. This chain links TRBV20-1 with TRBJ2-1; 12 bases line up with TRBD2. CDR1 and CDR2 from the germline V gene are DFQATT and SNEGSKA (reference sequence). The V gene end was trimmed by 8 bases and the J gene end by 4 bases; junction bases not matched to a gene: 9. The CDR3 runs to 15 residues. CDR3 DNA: TGCAGTCTCCCCCCCACTAGCGGGAGGTACAATGAGCAGTTCTTC. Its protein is CSLPPTSGRYNEQFF.

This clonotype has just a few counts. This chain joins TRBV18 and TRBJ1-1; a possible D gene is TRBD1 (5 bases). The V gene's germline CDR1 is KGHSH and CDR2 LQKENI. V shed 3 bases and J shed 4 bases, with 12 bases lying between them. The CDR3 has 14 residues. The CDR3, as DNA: TGTGCCAGCTCACCGGCAGGGACGGGCACTGAAGCTTTCTTT. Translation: CASSPAGTGTEAFF.

The CDR3 region is CATSRETSGWSYNEQYF. The CDR3 DNA follows: TGTGCCACCAGCAGAGAGACTAGCGGATGGTCCTACAATGAGCAGTACTTC. The genes are TRBV15 and TRBJ2-1; 9 bases are shared with TRBD2. The J call may not be correct, given that the DNA end is closer to TRBJ2-7. The CDR3 is 17 residues long. Germline V CDR1 and CDR2: LNHNV, YYDKDF (reference sequence).

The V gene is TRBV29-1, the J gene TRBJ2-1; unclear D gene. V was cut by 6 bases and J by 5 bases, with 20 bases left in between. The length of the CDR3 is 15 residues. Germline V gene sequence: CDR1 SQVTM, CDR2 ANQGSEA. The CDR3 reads CSVELRPRPDNEQFF. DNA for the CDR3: TGCAGCGTCGAACTCCGGCCAAGGCCAGACAATGAGCAGTTCTTC.

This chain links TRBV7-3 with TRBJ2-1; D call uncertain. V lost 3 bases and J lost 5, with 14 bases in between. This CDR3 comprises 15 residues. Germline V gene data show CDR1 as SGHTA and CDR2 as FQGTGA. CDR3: CASSFGLPPHNEQFF. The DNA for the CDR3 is TGTGCCAGCAGCTTCGGCTTACCCCCCCACAATGAGCAGTTCTTC.